A selection of T cell receptor beta chains follows, all from one sample in a study of regulatory T cells in long-lasting Graves disease. MiXCR, applied by TCRdb to the multiplex PCR reads, yields one record per CDR3 protein. The table has around 230,000 distinct CDR3 sequences, approximately 20% seen once. Sequenced here: peripheral blood mononuclear cells (PBMCs), sampled at new diagnosis, from a patient treated with antithyroid drugs. These receptors came from a female donor with Graves disease. The CDR3 runs from the conserved cysteine through the conserved F or W. A D gene is named only where the DNA matches it firmly. Part of the rows lack a size; the others show once, few, many or a class for expanded clones.

d_gene: TRBD1; len: 16; v_gene: TRBV20-1; j_gene: TRBJ2-2; abundance: NA; CDR3nt: TGCAGTGCTAGAGGGTTGAGGACAGGGGGCCCCGGGGAGCTGTTTTTT; CDR3aa: CSARGLRTGGPGELFF
d_gene: NA; len: 13; v_gene: TRBV20-1; j_gene: TRBJ1-1; abundance: few; CDR3nt: TGCAGGGCGAGGCCAGATTCGAACACTGAAGCTTTCTTT; CDR3aa: CRARPDSNTEAFF
d_gene: TRBD2; len: 14; v_gene: TRBV10-3; j_gene: TRBJ2-1; abundance: many; CDR3nt: TGTGCCATCAGTGAGACTAGCGGGAGTGTTGAGCAGTTCTTC; CDR3aa: CAISETSGSVEQFF
d_gene: TRBD2; len: 15; v_gene: TRBV5-1; j_gene: TRBJ2-1; abundance: many; CDR3nt: TGCGCCAGCAGCTTGGTGGCTAGCGGATACAATGAGCAGTTCTTC; CDR3aa: CASSLVASGYNEQFF
d_gene: TRBD1; len: 17; v_gene: TRBV12-5; j_gene: TRBJ2-2; abundance: many; CDR3nt: TGTGCTAGTGGTTTGGTACTGGGACAGGGTTTCTCCGGGGAGCTGTTTTTT; CDR3aa: CASGLVLGQGFSGELFF
d_gene: NA; len: 13; v_gene: TRBV10-2; j_gene: TRBJ1-1; abundance: many; CDR3nt: TGTGCCAGCAGCCGAGACTGGAACACTGAAGCTTTCTTT; CDR3aa: CASSRDWNTEAFF
d_gene: NA; len: 15; v_gene: TRBV19; j_gene: TRBJ2-2; abundance: many; CDR3nt: TGTGCCAGTAGTATGTTCGCAGGATGGACCGGGGAGCTGTTTTTT; CDR3aa: CASSMFAGWTGELFF
d_gene: NA; len: 14; v_gene: TRBV3-1; j_gene: TRBJ1-1; abundance: many; CDR3nt: TGTGCCAGCAGCCAAGGCGGGGGCGGCACTGAAGCTTTCTTT; CDR3aa: CASSQGGGGTEAFF
d_gene: TRBD2; len: 14; v_gene: TRBV4-2; j_gene: TRBJ2-7; abundance: many; CDR3nt: TGTGCCAGCAGCCCTAGCGGGAGTACCTACGAGCAGTACTTC; CDR3aa: CASSPSGSTYEQYF
d_gene: NA; len: 16; v_gene: TRBV25-1; j_gene: TRBJ1-4; abundance: many; CDR3nt: TGTGCCAGCAGTGAACCGGGCCAAGGGGTGGATGAAAAACTGTTTTTT; CDR3aa: CASSEPGQGVDEKLFF
d_gene: TRBD2; len: 15; v_gene: TRBV19; j_gene: TRBJ2-1; abundance: NA; CDR3nt: TGTGCCAGTAGAAAACTAGCGGGAGGGGGCAATGAGCAGTTCTTC; CDR3aa: CASRKLAGGGNEQFF
d_gene: NA; len: 16; v_gene: TRBV29-1; j_gene: TRBJ1-2; abundance: many; CDR3nt: TGCAGCGTTGAAGACCGGAGGGGGACCTCGGACTATGGCTACACCTTC; CDR3aa: CSVEDRRGTSDYGYTF
d_gene: NA; len: 16; v_gene: TRBV9; j_gene: TRBJ2-3; abundance: few; CDR3nt: TGTGCCAGCAGCGTAGGTGGGGGGCGAGTGTCAGATACGCAGTATTTT; CDR3aa: CASSVGGGRVSDTQYF